A single sample gave rise to the 9 T cell receptor beta chains below, sequenced in a study of CD8 T cells in ankylosing spondylitis. Via MiXCR, TCRdb re-called the 5' RACE reads, giving one row per CDR3 protein. The table has 200,000 or so distinct CDR3 sequences, approximately 18% seen once. Specimen: blood, either unsorted or a sorted T cell fraction (not recorded which). These receptors were taken from a male donor under 30 with ankylosing spondylitis or in good health (not recorded which).

This chain connects TRBV7-9 to TRBJ1-1, with D unclear. Germline loops: CDR1 SEHNR, CDR2 FQNEAQ (reference sequence). V lost 1 base and J lost 5, with 8 bases in between. The CDR3 consists of 13 residues. DNA of the CDR3: TGTGCCAGCAGCTTAGTTGACGCGACTGAAGCTTTCTTT. This encodes CASSLVDATEAFF.

This clonotype was recorded many times. The rearrangement uses TRBV2 and TRBJ1-2; D is uncertain. V was shortened by 6 bases and J by 1 base, with 12 bases between the two germline ends. The germline CDR1 and CDR2 sequences are SNHLY and FYNNEI. This CDR3 is built from 14 residues. CDR3 sequence reads: CASRSRGLNYGYTF. DNA of the CDR3: TGTGCCAGCAGGTCTCGCGGGCTTAACTATGGCTACACCTTC. The full variable domain, completed using reference TRBV2 and TRBJ1-2, is EPEVTQTPSHQVTQMGQEVILRCVPISNHLYFYWYRQILGQKVEFLVSFYNNEISEKSEIFDDQFSVERPDGSNFTLKIRSTKLEDSAMYFCASRSRGLNYGYTFGSGTRLTVV.

In nucleotides, the CDR3 is TGTGCCAGCAGCCGACGAGGGGTCAGTGAGCAGTTCTTC. It yields the protein CASSRRGVSEQFF. The chain combines TRBV7-7 with TRBJ2-1; perhaps D is TRBD1 or TRBD2 (5 bases each). V lost 5 bases to trimming and J lost 9 bases, with 14 bases between them. This CDR3 is built from 13 residues. Germline V gene sequence: CDR1 SSHAT, CDR2 FNYEAQ (reference sequence).

This clonotype has ten or more counts. The chain joins TRBV25-1 to TRBJ2-1, with D unresolved. This CDR3 has 15 residues. Germline assignment: CDR1 MGHDK and CDR2 SYGVNS. The V end was cut by 2 bases, the J end by 7 bases, with 15 bases between. The CDR3 DNA follows: TGTGCCAGCAGTGAACACGACTCGGTTGGGAATGAGCAGTTCTTC. Residues: CASSEHDSVGNEQFF.

This clonotype was picked up many times. V and J are TRBV12-3 or TRBV12-4 and TRBJ1-4; 7 nucleotides agree with TRBD1. The V gene end was trimmed by 6 bases and the J gene end by 14 bases; junction bases not matched to a gene: 9. The CDR3 runs 12 residues. The DNA for the CDR3 is TGTGCCAGCAGCCAGGGGGGAGAAGTTCTGTTTTTT. Translated, it gives CASSQGGEVLFF.

This clonotype was seen repeatedly, ten times or more. The rearrangement uses TRBV29-1 and TRBJ2-1; D not resolved. The germline V and J ends were trimmed by 0 bases and 1 base, with 10 bases remaining between them. The CDR3 consists of 15 residues. CDR1 and CDR2 (germline): SQVTM, ANQGSEA. DNA for the CDR3: TGCAGCGTTGAAGATTCGCGGACGTCCTACAATGAGCAGTTCTTC. Encoded protein: CSVEDSRTSYNEQFF.

This clonotype was observed many times. The V and J genes are TRBV12-3 or TRBV12-4 and TRBJ2-3, with 8 bases identical to TRBD1. The ends lost 4 bases at V and 7 bases at J; junction bases unmatched: 4. The CDR3 is 13 amino acids. The CDR3, as DNA: TGTGCCAGCAGTTATGACAGGGGAAATACGCAGTATTTT. The encoded protein is CASSYDRGNTQYF.

Many counts were recorded for this clonotype. The chain recombines TRBV7-9 with TRBJ2-1; maybe TRBD2 (5 bases). This CDR3 region has 16 residues. Germline CDR1 reads SEHNR; CDR2 reads FQNEAQ (reference sequence). The ends were cut back, 4 bases at V and 5 bases at J, with 18 bases in the middle. The CDR3 is CASSSASPPPNNEQFF. The DNA for the CDR3 is TGTGCCAGCAGCTCCGCTAGCCCGCCTCCGAACAATGAGCAGTTCTTC.

This chain joins TRBV28 and TRBJ2-1; 9 bases map to TRBD2. The length of the CDR3 is 14 residues. From germline, CDR1 is MDHEN and CDR2 SYDVKM. V shed 3 bases, J shed 8 bases, and the junction held 5 bases outside the gene matches. For the CDR3, the DNA is TGTGCCAGCAGTTTGTTCGGGACTAGCTATGAGCAGTTCTTC. It specifies CASSLFGTSYEQFF.